This T cell receptor (beta chain) was captured by sequencing in a study of CD8 T cells in Susac syndrome. Random hexamers were used to reverse transcribe an amount of roughly 0.5 to 1 ug RNA. TCRdb called the immunoSEQ multiplex PCR reads again in MiXCR, with one record for every CDR3 protein. Of approximately 100,000 distinct CDR3 sequences listed, around 90% are singletons. V shed 7 bases and J shed 7 bases, with 11 bases lying between them. This CDR3 contains 13 residues. Germline V gene sequence: CDR1 SEHNR, CDR2 FQNEAQ (reference sequence). Controls matched for age and sex were healthy donors. The CD8+ and CD4+ T cells were negatively isolated, with the TEMRA cells enriched by FACS.

This chain links TRBV7-9 with TRBJ1-6; D remains unclear. The TCR originated in a human donor in good health. The sample comprised CD4+ T cells from PBMCs. CDR3 region: CASTVEGNSPLHF. The CDR3 bases are TGTGCCAGCACCGTGGAGGGCAATTCACCCCTCCACTTT.